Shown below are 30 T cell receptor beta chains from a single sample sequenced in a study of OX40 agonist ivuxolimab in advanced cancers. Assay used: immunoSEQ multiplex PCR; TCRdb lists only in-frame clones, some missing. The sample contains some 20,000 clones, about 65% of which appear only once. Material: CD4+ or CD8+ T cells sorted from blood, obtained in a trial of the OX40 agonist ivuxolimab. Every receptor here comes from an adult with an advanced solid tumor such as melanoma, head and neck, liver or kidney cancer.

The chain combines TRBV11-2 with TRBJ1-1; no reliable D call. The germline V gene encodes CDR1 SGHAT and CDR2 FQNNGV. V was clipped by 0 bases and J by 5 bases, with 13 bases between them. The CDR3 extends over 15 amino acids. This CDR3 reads CASSLDAKLNTEAFF. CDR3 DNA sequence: TGTGCCAGCAGCTTAGACGCCAAGCTTAATACTGAAGCTTTCTTT.

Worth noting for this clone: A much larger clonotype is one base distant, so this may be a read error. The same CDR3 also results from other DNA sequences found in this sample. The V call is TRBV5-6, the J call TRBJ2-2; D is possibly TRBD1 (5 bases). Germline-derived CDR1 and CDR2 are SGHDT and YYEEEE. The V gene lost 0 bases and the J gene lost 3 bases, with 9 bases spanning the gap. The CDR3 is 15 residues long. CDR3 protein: CASSLVQGDTGELFF. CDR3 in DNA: TGTGCCAGCAGCTTGGTGCAGGGTGACACCGGGGAGCTGTTTTTT.

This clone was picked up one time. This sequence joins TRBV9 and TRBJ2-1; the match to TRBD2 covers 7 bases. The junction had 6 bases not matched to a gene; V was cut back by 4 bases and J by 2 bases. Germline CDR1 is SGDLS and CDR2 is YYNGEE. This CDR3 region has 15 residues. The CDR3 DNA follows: TGTGCCAGCAGCCCTGGTGGGGGGGCCTACAATGAGCAGTTCTTC. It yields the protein CASSPGGGAYNEQFF.

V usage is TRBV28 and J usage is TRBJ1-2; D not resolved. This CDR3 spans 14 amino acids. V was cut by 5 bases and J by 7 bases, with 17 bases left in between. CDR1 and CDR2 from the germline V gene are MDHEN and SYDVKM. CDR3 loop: CASSTGGAHFGYTF. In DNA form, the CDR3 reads TGTGCCAGCAGTACCGGAGGAGCCCACTTTGGCTACACCTTC.

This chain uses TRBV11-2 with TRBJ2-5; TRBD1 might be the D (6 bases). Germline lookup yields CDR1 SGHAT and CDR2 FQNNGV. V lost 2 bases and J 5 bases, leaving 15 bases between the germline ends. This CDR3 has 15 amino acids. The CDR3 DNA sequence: TGTGCCAGCAGCTTAAAGAACAGGGTTTTGGAGACCCAGTACTTC. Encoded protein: CASSLKNRVLETQYF.

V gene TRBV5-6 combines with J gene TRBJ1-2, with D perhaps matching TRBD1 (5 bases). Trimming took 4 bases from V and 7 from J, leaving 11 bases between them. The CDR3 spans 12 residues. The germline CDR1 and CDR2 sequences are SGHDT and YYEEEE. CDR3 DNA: TGTGCCAGCAGCGTGGGGAGGGGTGGCTACACCTTC. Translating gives CASSVGRGGYTF.

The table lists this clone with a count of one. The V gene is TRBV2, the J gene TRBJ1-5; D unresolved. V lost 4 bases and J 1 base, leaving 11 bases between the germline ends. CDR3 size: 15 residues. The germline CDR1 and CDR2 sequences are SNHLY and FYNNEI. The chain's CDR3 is CASSVKVSSNQPQHF. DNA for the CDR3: TGTGCCAGCAGTGTTAAGGTTTCGAGCAATCAGCCCCAGCATTTT.

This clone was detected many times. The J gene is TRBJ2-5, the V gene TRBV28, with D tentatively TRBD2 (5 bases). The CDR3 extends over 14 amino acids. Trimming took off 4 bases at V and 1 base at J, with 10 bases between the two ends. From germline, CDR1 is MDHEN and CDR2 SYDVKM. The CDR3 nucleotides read TGTGCCAGCAGTTCCCGTGGGAGCCAAGAGACCCAGTACTTC. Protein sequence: CASSSRGSQETQYF.

The CDR3 nucleotides are TGTGCCAGCAGTTTTGGTAACGAGCAGTACTTC. This gives the protein CASSFGNEQYF. V is TRBV28 and J is TRBJ2-7; D uncertain. Trimming removed 3 bases at V and 5 bases at J, with 5 bases between. Germline V gene sequence: CDR1 MDHEN, CDR2 SYDVKM. There are 11 residues in the CDR3.

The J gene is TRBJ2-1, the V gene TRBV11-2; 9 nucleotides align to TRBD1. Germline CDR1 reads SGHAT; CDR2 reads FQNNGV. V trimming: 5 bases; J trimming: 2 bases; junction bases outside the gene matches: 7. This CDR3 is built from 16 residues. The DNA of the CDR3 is TGTGCCAGCAGCCGCTCAACAGGGGGCGCCTACAATGAGCAGTTCTTC. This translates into CASSRSTGGAYNEQFF.

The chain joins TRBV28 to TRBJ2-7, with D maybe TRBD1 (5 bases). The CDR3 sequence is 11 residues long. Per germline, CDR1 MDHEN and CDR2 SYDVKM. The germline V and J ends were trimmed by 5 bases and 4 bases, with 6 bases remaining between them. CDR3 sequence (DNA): TGTGCCAGCAGTCAGGGTTACGAGCAGTACTTC. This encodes CASSQGYEQYF.

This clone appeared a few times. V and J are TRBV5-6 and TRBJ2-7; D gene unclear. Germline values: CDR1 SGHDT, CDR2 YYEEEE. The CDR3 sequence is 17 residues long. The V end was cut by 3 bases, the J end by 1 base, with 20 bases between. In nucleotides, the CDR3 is TGTGCCAGCAGCTCCGACGATCTCAGAGCTCTATCCTACGAGCAGTACTTC. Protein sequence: CASSSDDLRALSYEQYF.

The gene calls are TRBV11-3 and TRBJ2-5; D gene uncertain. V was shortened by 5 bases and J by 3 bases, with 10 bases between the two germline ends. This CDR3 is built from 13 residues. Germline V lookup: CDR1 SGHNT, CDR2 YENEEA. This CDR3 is CASSHGVEETQYF. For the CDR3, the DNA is TGTGCCAGCAGCCACGGAGTCGAAGAGACCCAGTACTTC.

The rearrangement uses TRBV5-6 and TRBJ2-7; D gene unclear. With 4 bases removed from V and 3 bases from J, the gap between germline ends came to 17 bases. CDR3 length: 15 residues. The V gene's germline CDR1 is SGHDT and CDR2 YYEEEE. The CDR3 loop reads CASSPWSGSGYEQYF. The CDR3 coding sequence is TGTGCCAGCAGCCCCTGGTCGGGTTCGGGCTACGAGCAGTACTTC. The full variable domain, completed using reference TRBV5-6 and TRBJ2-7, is DAGVTQSPTHLIKTRGQQVTLRCSPKSGHDTVSWYQQALGQGPQFIFQYYEEEERQRGNFPDRFSGHQFPNYSSELNVNALLLGDSALYLCASSPWSGSGYEQYFGPGTRLTVT.

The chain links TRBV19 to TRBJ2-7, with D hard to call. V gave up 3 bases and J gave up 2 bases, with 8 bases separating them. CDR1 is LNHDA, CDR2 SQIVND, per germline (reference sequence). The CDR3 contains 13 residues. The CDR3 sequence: CASSMPGPYEQYF. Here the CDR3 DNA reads TGTGCCAGTAGTATGCCAGGTCCCTACGAGCAGTACTTC.

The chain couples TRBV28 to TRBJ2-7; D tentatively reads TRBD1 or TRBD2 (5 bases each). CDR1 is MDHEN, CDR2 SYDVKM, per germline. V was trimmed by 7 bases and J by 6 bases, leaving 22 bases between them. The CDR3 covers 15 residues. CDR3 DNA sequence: TGTGCCAGCACCGAAGACCCGGGGACCCAACGCGAGCAGTACTTC. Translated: CASTEDPGTQREQYF.

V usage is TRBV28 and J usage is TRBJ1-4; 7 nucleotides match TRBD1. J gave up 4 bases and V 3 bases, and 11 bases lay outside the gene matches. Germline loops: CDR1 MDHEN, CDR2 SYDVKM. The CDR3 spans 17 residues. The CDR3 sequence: CASSFPSGDSINEKLFF. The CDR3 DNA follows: TGTGCCAGCAGTTTTCCCTCAGGGGACAGCATTAATGAAAAACTGTTTTTT.

In nucleotides, the CDR3 is TGTGCCAGCAGCTCTTATGGACTAGGCGAGCAGTACTTC. This encodes CASSSYGLGEQYF. This rearrangement joins TRBV7-6 to TRBJ2-7; TRBD2 aligns across 7 bases. V was pared by 4 bases and J by 6 bases, with 6 bases of the junction left unmatched. This CDR3 comprises 13 residues. Germline V CDR1 and CDR2: SGHVS, FNYEAQ.

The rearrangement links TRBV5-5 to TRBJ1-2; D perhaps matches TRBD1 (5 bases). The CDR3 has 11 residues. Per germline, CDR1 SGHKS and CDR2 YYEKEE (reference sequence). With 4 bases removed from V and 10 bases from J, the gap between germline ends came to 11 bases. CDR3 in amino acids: CASSITGTYTF. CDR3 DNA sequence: TGTGCCAGCAGCATTACAGGTACCTACACCTTC.

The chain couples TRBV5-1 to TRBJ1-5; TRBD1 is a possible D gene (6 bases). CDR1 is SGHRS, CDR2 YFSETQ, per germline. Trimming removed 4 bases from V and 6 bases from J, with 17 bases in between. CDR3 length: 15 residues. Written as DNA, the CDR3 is TGCGCCAGCAGCGTAGGGACGGGGGGCAGTCAGCCCCAGCATTTT. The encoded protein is CASSVGTGGSQPQHF.

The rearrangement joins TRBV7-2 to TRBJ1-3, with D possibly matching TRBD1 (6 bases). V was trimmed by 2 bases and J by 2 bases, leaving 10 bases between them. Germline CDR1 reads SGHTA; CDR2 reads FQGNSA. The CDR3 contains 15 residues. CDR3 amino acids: CASSLPGVTGNTIYF. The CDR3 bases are TGTGCCAGCAGCTTACCAGGGGTCACTGGAAACACCATATATTTT.

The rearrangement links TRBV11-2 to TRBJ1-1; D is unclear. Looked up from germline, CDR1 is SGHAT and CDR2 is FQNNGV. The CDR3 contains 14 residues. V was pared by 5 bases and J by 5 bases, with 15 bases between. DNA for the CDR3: TGTGCCAGCAGCCTGGGGTGGGTGGAAACTGAAGCTTTCTTT. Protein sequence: CASSLGWVETEAFF.

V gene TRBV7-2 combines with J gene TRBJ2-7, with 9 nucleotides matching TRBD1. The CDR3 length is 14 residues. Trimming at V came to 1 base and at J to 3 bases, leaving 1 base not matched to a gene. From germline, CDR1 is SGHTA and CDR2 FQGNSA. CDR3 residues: CASSLGQGGYEQYF. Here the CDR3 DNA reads TGTGCCAGCAGCTTAGGACAGGGGGGCTACGAGCAGTACTTC.

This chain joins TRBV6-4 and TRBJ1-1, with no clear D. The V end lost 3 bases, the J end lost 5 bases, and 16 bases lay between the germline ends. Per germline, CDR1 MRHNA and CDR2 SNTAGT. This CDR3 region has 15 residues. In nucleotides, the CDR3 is TGTGCCAGCAGTGAGTTTCCGTCGGAAGTGACTGAAGCTTTCTTT. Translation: CASSEFPSEVTEAFF.

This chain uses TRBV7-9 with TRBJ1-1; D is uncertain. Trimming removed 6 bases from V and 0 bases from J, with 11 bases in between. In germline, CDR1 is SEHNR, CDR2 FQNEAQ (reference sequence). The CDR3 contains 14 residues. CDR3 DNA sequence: TGTGCCAGCAGTTACGGGGTAATGAACACTGAAGCTTTCTTT. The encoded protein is CASSYGVMNTEAFF.

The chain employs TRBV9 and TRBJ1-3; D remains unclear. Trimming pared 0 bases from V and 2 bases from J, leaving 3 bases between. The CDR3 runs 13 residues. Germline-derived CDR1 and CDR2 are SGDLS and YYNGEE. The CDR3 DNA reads TGTGCCAGCAGCGTAGCGGCTGGAAACACCATATATTTT. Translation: CASSVAAGNTIYF.

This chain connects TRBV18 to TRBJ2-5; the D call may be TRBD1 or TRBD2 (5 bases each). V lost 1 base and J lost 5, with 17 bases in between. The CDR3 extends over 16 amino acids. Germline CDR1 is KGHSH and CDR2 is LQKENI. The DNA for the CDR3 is TGTGCCAGCTCACCACAGGGGACCTCGCTAGGGGAGACCCAGTACTTC. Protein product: CASSPQGTSLGETQYF. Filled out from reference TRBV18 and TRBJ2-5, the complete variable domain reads NAGVMQNPRHLVRRRGQEARLRCSPMKGHSHVYWYRQLPEEGLKFMVYLQKENIIDESGMPKERFSAEFPKEGPSILRIQQVVRGDSAAYFCASSPQGTSLGETQYFGPGTRLLVL.

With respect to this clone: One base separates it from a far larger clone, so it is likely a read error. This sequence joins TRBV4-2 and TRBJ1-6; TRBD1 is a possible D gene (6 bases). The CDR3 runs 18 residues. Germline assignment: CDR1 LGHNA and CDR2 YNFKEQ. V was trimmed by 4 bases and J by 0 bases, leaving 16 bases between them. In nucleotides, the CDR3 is TGTGCCAGCAGCCCGAGACAGGTTCTGAGCTCCTATAATTCACCCCTCCACTTT. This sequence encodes CASSPRQVLSSYNSPLHF.

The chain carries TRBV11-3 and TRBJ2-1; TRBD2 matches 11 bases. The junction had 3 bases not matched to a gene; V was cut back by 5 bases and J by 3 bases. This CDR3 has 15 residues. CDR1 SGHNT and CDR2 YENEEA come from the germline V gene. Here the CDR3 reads CASSATSGDYNEQFF. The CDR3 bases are TGTGCCAGCAGCGCGACTAGCGGGGACTACAATGAGCAGTTCTTC.

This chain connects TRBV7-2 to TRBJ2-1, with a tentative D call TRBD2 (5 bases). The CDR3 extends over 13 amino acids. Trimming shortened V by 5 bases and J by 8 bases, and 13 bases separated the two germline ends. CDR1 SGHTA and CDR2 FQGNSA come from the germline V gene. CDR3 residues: CASSASLGDEQFF. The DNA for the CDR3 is TGTGCCAGCAGCGCATCACTAGGCGATGAGCAGTTCTTC. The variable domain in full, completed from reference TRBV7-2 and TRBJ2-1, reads GAGVSQSPSNKVTEKGKDVELRCDPISGHTALYWYRQSLGQGLEFLIYFQGNSAPDKSGLPSDRFSAERTGGSVSTLTIQRTQQEDSAVYLCASSASLGDEQFFGPGTRLTVL.